The clone carrying this TCR beta chain was observed once. As yet, its antigen is unknown. This record comes from a study of pediatric ulcerative colitis. Study-level findings and limits: Clonal expansions reduced rectal repertoire diversity in acute severe colitis. Repertoires came from total lymphocyte DNA, so rare subsets like regulatory T cells may be missed.

During colonoscopy, one to two rectal pinch biopsies were collected. The CDR3 runs to 13 residues. Germline V gene data show CDR1 as SGHTA and CDR2 as FQGNSA. The junction had 2 bases not matched to a gene; V was cut back by 3 bases and J by 3 bases. Clones were read by immunoSEQ multiplex PCR, and TCRdb kept only the in-frame ones, dropping some. Of 40,000 to 55,000 clones listed, 78% are singletons. The receptor was isolated from a girl aged 10-17 years with moderate ulcerative colitis. The sequenced material came from gut tissue. J is TRBJ2-7 and V is TRBV7-2; 7 bases align to TRBD1. CDR3: CASSLTGNYEQYF. In DNA, the CDR3 is TGTGCCAGCAGCTTGACAGGGAACTACGAGCAGTACTTC.